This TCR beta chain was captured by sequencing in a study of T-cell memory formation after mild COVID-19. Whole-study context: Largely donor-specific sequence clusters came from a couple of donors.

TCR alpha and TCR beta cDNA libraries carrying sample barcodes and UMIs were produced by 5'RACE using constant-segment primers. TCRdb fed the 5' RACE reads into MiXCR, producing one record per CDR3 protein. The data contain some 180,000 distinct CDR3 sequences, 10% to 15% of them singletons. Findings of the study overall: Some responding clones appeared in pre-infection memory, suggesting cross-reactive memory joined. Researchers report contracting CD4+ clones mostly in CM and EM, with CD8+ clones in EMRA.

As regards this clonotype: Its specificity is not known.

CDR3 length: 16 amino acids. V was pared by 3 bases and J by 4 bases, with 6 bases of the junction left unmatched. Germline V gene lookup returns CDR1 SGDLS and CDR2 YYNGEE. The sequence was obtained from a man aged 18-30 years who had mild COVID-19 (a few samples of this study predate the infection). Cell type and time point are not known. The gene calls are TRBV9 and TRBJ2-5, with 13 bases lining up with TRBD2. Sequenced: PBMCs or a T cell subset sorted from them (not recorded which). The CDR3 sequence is CASSETSGGASETQYF. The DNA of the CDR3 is TGTGCCAGCAGCGAAACTAGCGGGGGGGCGTCAGAGACCCAGTACTTC. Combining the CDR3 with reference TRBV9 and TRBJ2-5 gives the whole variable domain DSGVTQTPKHLITATGQRVTLRCSPRSGDLSVYWYQQSLDQGLQFLIQYYNGEERAKGNILERFSAQQFPDLHSELNLSSLELGDSALYFCASSETSGGASETQYFGPGTRLLVL.